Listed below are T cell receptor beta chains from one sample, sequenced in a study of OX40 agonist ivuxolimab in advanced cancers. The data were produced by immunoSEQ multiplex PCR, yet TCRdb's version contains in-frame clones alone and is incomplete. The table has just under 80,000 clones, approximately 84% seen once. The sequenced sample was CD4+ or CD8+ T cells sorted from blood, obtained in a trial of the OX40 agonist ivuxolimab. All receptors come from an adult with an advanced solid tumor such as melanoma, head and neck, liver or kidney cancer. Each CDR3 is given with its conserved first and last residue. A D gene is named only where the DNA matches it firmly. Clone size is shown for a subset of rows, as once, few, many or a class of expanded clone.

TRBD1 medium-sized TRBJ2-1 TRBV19 TGTGCCAGTAACTCCCGGGACAGGGGGTACAATGAGCAGTTCTTC CASNSRDRGYNEQFF
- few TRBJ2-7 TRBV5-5 TGTGCCAGCAGCTTGGCCCCGGAATACGAGCAGTACTTC CASSLAPEYEQYF
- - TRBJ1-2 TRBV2 TGTGCCAGCAGTGTAAGGGGGTCGGACTATGGCTACACCTTC CASSVRGSDYGYTF
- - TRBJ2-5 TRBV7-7 TGTGCCAGCAGCCCAACAGGGTCGAGGGAGACCCAGTACTTC CASSPTGSRETQYF
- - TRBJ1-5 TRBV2 TGTGCCAGCAGTTCCGAAGGAGTAGGGAACAATCAGCCCCAGCATTTT CASSSEGVGNNQPQHF
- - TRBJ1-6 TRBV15 TGTGCCACCAGCAGAGATCCAGGTCGACTTAATTCACCCCTCCACTTT CATSRDPGRLNSPLHF
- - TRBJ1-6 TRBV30 TGTGCCTGGAGTTTGAGGGGCCGGAATTCACCCCTCCACTTT CAWSLRGRNSPLHF
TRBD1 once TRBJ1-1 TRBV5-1 TGCGCCAGCAGCTTGGGCAGGGGGGTGAACACTGAAGCTTTCTTT CASSLGRGVNTEAFF
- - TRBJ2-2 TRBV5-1 TGCGCCAGCAGCCTGATGACGGGAAACACCGGGGAGCTGTTTTTT CASSLMTGNTGELFF
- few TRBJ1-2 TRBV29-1 TGCAGCGTTGAAGGTGGGTTCTATGGCTACACCTTC CSVEGGFYGYTF
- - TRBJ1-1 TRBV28 TGTGCCAGCAGTTACCTCTTTGGGGGAGAGGACACTGAAGCTTTCTTT CASSYLFGGEDTEAFF
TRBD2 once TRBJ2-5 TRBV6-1 TGTGCCAGCAGTGGACTAGCGGGGATAGGGGAGACCCAGTACTTC CASSGLAGIGETQYF
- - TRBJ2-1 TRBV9 TGTGCCAGCAGCGCCTATAACACCTACAATGAGCAGTTCTTC CASSAYNTYNEQFF
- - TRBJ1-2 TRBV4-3 TGCGCCAGCAGCCGCTCGATAATCCGGAACTATGGCTACACCTTC CASSRSIIRNYGYTF
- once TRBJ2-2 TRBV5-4 TGTGCCAGCAGCCAAGTCCTAGCAACCGGGGAGCTGTTTTTT CASSQVLATGELFF
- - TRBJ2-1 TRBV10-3 TGTGCCATCAGCCTCGCGTATAATGAGCAGTTCTTC CAISLAYNEQFF
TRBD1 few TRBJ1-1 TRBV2 TGTGCCAGCAGCCTGGGACAGAGGGTCAGCACTGAAGCTTTCTTT CASSLGQRVSTEAFF
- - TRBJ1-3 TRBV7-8 TGTGCCAGCAGCTTAGTAAGGATACATCCCGCAAACACCATATATTTT CASSLVRIHPANTIYF
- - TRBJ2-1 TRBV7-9 TGTGCCAGCAGCTCAGGGGTCTATGAGCAGTTCTTC CASSSGVYEQFF
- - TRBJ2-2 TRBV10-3 TGTGCCATCAGTGCAGGGCGTTTAGGGAACGCCGGGGAGCTGTTTTTT CAISAGRLGNAGELFF
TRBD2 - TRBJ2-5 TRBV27 TGTGCCAGCAGACCCTTAGCGGGGGGGCCTGGGACCCAGTACTTC CASRPLAGGPGTQYF
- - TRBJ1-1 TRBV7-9 TGTGCCAGCAGCTCGCAGTCGACAGGGAACACTGAAGCTTTCTTT CASSSQSTGNTEAFF
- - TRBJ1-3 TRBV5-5 TGTGCCAGCAGCTTGGGAGGTCCTGGAAACACCATATATTTT CASSLGGPGNTIYF
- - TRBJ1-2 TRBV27 TGTGCCAGCAGTTTATATGGAGGGGGCTACACCTTC CASSLYGGGYTF
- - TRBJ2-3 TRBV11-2 TGTGCCAGCAGCCCGACGGGACACGAGACGCAGTATTTT CASSPTGHETQYF
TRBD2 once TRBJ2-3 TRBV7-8 TGTGCCAGCAGCCGAAGGCCTAGCGGGGGGCCTAGCACAGATACGCAGTATTTT CASSRRPSGGPSTDTQYF
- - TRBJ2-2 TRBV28 TGTGCCAGCAGCCTTCTCAACTCCGGGGAGCTGTTTTTT CASSLLNSGELFF
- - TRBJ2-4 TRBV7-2 TGTGCCAGCAGCTTATCTACGAGCGGGGAGGGGGGAAACATTCAGTACTTC CASSLSTSGEGGNIQYF
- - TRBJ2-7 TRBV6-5 TGTGCCAGCAGCACGGGTTACGAGCAGTACTTC CASSTGYEQYF
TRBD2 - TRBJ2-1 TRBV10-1 TGCGCCAGCAGTGATTGGACTAGCGGGAGGGATGAGCAGTTCTTC CASSDWTSGRDEQFF
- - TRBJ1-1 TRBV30 TGTGCCTGTGGACGGGCCATGAACACTGAAGCTTTCTTT CACGRAMNTEAFF
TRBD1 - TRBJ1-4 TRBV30 TGTGCCTGGAGTGAGACCGGGACAGGGAGTTGGGGGAGTATTGAAAAACTGTTTTTT CAWSETGTGSWGSIEKLFF
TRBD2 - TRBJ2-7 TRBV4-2 TGTGCCAGCAGCCAAGTGGCTAGCGGAAACTACGAGCAGTACTTC CASSQVASGNYEQYF
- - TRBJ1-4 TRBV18 TGTGCCAGCTCACCAAACGTCGGGACGTATGAAAAACTGTTTTTT CASSPNVGTYEKLFF
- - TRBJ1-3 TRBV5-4 TGTGCCAGCAGCTCGTACAAGGGGCTTGGAAACACCATATATTTT CASSSYKGLGNTIYF
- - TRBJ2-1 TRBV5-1 TGCGCCAGCAGTCGGGACTCCAATGAGCAGTTCTTC CASSRDSNEQFF
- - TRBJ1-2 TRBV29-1 TGCAGCGCTGTGACATCTAACTATGGCTACACCTTC CSAVTSNYGYTF
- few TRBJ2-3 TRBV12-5 TGTGCTAGTGGTTTGCAAGCTAGCACAGATACGCAGTATTTT CASGLQASTDTQYF
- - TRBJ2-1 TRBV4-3 TGCGCCAGCAGCCGTACCGGGGTGGCGAGTTGGTTCTTC CASSRTGVASWFF
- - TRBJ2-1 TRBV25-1 TGTGCCAGCAGTGAACGGGGATCGGGTACAAATGAGCAGTTCTTC CASSERGSGTNEQFF
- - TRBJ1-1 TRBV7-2 TGTGCCAGCAGCTTAGCGATGGGGCAGGTTGAAGCTTTCTTT CASSLAMGQVEAFF
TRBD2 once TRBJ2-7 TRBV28 TGTGCCAGCAGTTTGGGTATACTAGCGCTCTCCTACGAGCAGTACTTC CASSLGILALSYEQYF
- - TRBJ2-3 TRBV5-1 TGCGCCAGCAGCTTAGCTAGCCTAGATACGCAGTATTTT CASSLASLDTQYF
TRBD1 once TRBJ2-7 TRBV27 TGTGCCAGCAGTTCACCGGGACAGAGCATCTACGAGCAGTACTTC CASSSPGQSIYEQYF
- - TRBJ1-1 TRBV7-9 TGTGCCAGCAGCTCCCCGCCTGAAGCTTTCTTT CASSSPPEAFF
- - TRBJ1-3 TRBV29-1 TGCAGCGTTGGTGGCAGGGCTGGGAACACCATATATTTT CSVGGRAGNTIYF
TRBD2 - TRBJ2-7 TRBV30 TGTGCCTGGAGTGGTTTTGGGACTAGCGGGCACGAGCAGTACTTC CAWSGFGTSGHEQYF
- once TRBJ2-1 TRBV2 TGTGCCAGCAGTGAAGGTAGCATCGGATACAATGAGCAGTTCTTC CASSEGSIGYNEQFF
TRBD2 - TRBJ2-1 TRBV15 TGTGCCACCAGCACTAGCGGAAACAGTAACAATGAGCAGTTCTTC CATSTSGNSNNEQFF
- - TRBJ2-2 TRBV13 TGTGCCAGCGGACCGCAGGGATACACCGGGGAGCTGTTTTTT CASGPQGYTGELFF
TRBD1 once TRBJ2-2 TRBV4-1 TGCGCCAGCAGCCTCCGGGACAGGAACACCGGGGAGCTGTTTTTT CASSLRDRNTGELFF
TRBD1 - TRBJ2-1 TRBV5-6 TGTGCCAGCAGCCCTCTGGTGGCAGGGGGCCACAATGAGCAGTTCTTC CASSPLVAGGHNEQFF
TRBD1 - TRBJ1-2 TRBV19 TGTGCCAGTTTCGGGACAGGACTAATTAACTATGGCTACACCTTC CASFGTGLINYGYTF
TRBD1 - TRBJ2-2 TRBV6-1 TGTGCCAGCAGGCGGGACAGGCTTAACACCGGGGAGCTGTTTTTT CASRRDRLNTGELFF
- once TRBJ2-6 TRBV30 TGTGCCTGGAGTTCCCCAGGGTTCGGGGCCAACGTCCTGACTTTC CAWSSPGFGANVLTF